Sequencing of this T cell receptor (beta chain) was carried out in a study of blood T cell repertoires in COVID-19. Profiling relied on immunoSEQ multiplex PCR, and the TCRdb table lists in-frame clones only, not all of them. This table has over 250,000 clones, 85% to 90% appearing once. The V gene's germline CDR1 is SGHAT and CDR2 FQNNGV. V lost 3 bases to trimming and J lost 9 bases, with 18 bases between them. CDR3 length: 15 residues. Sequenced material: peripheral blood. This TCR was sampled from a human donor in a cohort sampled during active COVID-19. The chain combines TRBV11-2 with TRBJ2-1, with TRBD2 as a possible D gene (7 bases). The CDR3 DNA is TGTGCCAGCAGCTTCGGGGGGCCGACTACAAGTGAGCAGTTCTTC. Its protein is CASSFGGPTTSEQFF.